The clone carrying this TCR beta chain has more than one count but fewer than ten. The target antigen is unknown. V lost 1 base and J lost 9, with 10 bases in between. Looked up from germline, CDR1 is MGHRA and CDR2 is YSYEKL. The CDR3 spans 13 residues. Expressed TCRB transcripts were sequenced because the entire RNA isolate underwent reverse transcription. Average reads for naive, central memory and regulatory T cell samples were about 3.57 million. Repertoires were generated with immunoSEQ multiplex PCR, while TCRdb's copy carries only in-frame clones and drops some. The repertoire has about 160,000 clones, 9% to 12% of them found once; the top ten carry more than 0.4%. These data belong to a study of beta chain features in type 1 diabetes. General study results and limits: The analysis here could not establish whether HLA type shapes TCRB rearrangement. Shorter TCRB CDR3s, moderately but significantly so, were found in Type 1 diabetes patients in all four CD4+ subsets. Type 1 diabetes patients had VDJ junctions that carried fewer insertions and more deletions.

A CD45RO/CCR7/CD25/CD127/CD95/CD27 panel sorted naive, central memory, regulatory and stem cell-like memory CD4+ cells. The sample comprised central memory CD4+ T cells from blood. The V gene is TRBV4-1, the J gene TRBJ1-5, with D perhaps matching TRBD1 (5 bases). This receptor was taken from a man aged 25-45 years with type 1 diabetes. The CDR3 loop reads CASSQAQELPQHF. The CDR3 DNA reads as TGCGCCAGCAGCCAAGCACAGGAACTGCCCCAGCATTTT.